Here is one T cell receptor beta chain with its context. TCRdb keeps only in-frame clones here, not all; method: immunoSEQ multiplex PCR. The table has tens of thousands of clones, 94% seen once; the top ten hold just over 0.25%. This sample is part of a study of technical replicates of blood from several donors. The CDR3 is made up of 16 amino acids. Germline assignment: CDR1 SGHDN and CDR2 FVKESK. V dropped 4 bases and J dropped 5 bases, with 18 bases sitting between them. The origin of this receptor is a human donor in good health. Material: T cells isolated from PBMCs. The chain carries TRBV14 and TRBJ2-1; D might be TRBD2 (6 bases). The CDR3 DNA sequence: TGTGCCAGCAGCCGTAGACTAGGCTTACGGAACAATGAGCAGTTCTTC. Encoded protein: CASSRRLGLRNNEQFF.